These T cell receptor beta chains were read from a single sample in a study of T cell repertoires in cytomegalovirus infection. In TCRdb, the reads were re-called with MiXCR into one record per CDR3 protein. The sample includes about 110,000 distinct CDR3 sequences, under 45% of them seen just once. Their antigen targets remain unknown. The sequenced sample was CD8+ T cells from cultured PBMCs, obtained from culture after CMV antigen stimulation. All receptors come from a human donor in good health (CMV status not recorded). Some clones in this sample may be carry-over from other donors' samples. The conserved cysteine and the conserved F or W are not part of the CDR3 here.

v_call cdr3_aa
TRBV11-2 ASSYSRDSFYEQY
TRBV20-1 SARDLTGQLNLLEAF
TRBV12-3/TRBV12-4 ASSLLQMNTEAF
TRBV27 ASSFSGGETQY
TRBV19 ASSSLFFTEAF
TRBV4-2 ASSQDELTNTEAF
TRBV5-4 ASSPGLAEDTQY
TRBV11-3 ASSSGAGGGNEQF
TRBV6-1 ASTDPSGQKF
TRBV12-3/TRBV12-4 ASSPEANEQF
TRBV7-9 ASSPAGYNYEQY
TRBV7-9 ASSLSSYSNEQF
TRBV12-3/TRBV12-4 ASSPSGGASNEQF
TRBV19 ASLGPLNSNQPQH
TRBV6-8 ASSYRGLTGELF
TRBV4-1 ASSQEPGLRTEAF
TRBV4-1 ASSQGSLTDRSYEQY
TRBV5-1 ASSLYDPDYGYT
TRBV6-6 ASSYQGQGVEQY
TRBV4-1 ASSQDLRGNYGYT
TRBV20-1 SARGGSTDTQY
TRBV7-6 ASSEGLAGLDTQY
TRBV7-6 ASSWGQGTYEQY
TRBV19 ASSIGGGTDTQY
TRBV7-7 ASSPGGGEKLF
TRBV7-2 ASSLEGLGYN
TRBV11-2 ASSLFSGDNEQF
TRBV12-3/TRBV12-4 ASSLEGPAGELF
TRBV7-2 ASSSGTTNYNEQF
TRBV7-6 ASSPQRGYEQY
TRBV7-9 ASSLGGGQDEQY
TRBV7-9 ASSLEGSRGRRETQY
TRBV7-2 ASSLRGAGDNEQF
TRBV7-8 ASSLVAGGRDEQF
TRBV7-6 ASSLHLTEMYEQY
TRBV5-1 ACKGRGGKATTPDTQY
TRBV12-3/TRBV12-4 ASSLFRNTEAF
TRBV11-2 ASSLIAGGSGEQF
TRBV19 ASSIQGRPYEQY
TRBV6-6 ASSSRQGSYNEQF
TRBV12-3/TRBV12-4 ASRQQGAEALNEKLF
TRBV7-3 ASSSVGGTDEQF
TRBV5-1 ASSLADGGPNTGELF
TRBV7-3 ASSYAGGAGEQY
TRBV27 ASSTTILRDGHSYEQY
TRBV12-3/TRBV12-4 ASSDTYNQPQH
TRBV19 ASTLRQGDQPQH
TRBV27 ASSLSALVGQPQH
TRBV28 ASRPGTGSYSYEQY
TRBV2 ASTRLGIQETQY
TRBV7-2 ASSLAHFGTGELF
TRBV3-1 ASSQDPSTAIY
TRBV7-4 ASSPRQGINTEAF
TRBV9 ASSLYKRVGNQPQH
TRBV7-9 ASSFLGYEQY
TRBV12-3/TRBV12-4 ASSLNRFETQY
TRBV11-3 ASSEGGNSPLH